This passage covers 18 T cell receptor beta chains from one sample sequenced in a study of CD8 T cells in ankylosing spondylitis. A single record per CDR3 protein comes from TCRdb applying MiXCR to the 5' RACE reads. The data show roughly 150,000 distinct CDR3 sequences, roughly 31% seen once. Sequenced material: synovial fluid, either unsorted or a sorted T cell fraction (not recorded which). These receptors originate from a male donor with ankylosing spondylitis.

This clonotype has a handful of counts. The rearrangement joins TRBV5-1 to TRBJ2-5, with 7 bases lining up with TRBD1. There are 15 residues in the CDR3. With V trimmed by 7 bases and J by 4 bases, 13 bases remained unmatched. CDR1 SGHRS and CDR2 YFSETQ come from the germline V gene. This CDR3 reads CASALGPGGRETQYF. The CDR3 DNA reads TGCGCCAGCGCCCTGGGGCCAGGGGGTCGAGAGACCCAGTACTTC.

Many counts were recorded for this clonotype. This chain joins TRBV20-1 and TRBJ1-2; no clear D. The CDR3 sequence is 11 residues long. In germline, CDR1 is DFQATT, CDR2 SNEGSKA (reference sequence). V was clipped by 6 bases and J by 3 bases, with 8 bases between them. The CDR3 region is CSAAPDYGYTF. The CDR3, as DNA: TGCAGTGCCGCACCTGACTATGGCTACACCTTC.

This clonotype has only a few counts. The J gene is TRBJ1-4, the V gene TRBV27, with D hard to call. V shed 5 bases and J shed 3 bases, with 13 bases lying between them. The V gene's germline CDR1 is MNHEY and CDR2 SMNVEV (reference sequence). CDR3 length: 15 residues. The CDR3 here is CASSRVGGSNEKLFF. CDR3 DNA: TGTGCCAGCAGTCGGGTGGGCGGATCTAATGAAAAACTGTTTTTT. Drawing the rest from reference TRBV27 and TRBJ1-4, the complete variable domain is EAQVTQNPRYLITVTGKKLTVTCSQNMNHEYMSWYRQDPGLGLRQIYYSMNVEVTDKGDVPEGYKVSRKEKRNFPLILESPSPNQTSLYFCASSRVGGSNEKLFFGSGTQLSVL.

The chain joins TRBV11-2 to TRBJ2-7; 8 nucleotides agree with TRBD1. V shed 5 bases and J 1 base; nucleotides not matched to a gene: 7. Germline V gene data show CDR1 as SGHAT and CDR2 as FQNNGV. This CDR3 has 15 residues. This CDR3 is CASSDRDRISYEQYF. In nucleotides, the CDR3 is TGTGCCAGCAGCGACCGGGACAGGATTTCCTACGAGCAGTACTTC.

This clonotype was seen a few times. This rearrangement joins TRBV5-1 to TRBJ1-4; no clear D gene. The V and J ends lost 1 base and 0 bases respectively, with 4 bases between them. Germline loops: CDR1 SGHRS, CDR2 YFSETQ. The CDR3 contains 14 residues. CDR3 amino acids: CASSLSTTNEKLFF. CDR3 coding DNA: TGCGCCAGCAGCTTGAGTACAACTAATGAAAAACTGTTTTTT.

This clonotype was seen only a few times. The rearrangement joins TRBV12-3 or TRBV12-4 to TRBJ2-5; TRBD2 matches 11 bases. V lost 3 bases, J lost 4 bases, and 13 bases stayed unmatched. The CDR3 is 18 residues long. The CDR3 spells CASSLGGLAVPGRETQYF. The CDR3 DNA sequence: TGTGCCAGCAGTTTGGGGGGACTAGCGGTCCCGGGGAGAGAGACCCAGTACTTC.

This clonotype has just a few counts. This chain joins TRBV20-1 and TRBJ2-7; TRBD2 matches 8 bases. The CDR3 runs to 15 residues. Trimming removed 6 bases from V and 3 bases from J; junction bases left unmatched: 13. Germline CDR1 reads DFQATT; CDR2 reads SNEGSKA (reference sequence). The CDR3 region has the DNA TGCAGTGCCCCCCACGGGGGCGGGGGGAACTACGAGCAGTACTTC. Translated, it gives CSAPHGGGGNYEQYF.

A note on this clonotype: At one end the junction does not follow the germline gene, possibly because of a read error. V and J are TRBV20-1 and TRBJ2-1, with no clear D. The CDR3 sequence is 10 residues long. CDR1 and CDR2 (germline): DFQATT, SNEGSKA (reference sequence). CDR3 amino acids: CSASTFEPFF. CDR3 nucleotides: TGCAGTGCTTCCACCTTCGAGCCGTTCTTC.

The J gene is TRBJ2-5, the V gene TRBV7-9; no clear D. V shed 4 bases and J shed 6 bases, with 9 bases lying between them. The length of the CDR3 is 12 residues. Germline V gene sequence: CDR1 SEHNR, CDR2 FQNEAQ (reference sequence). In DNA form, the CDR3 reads TGTGCCAGCAGCTCCCCCCTGCAGACCCAGTACTTC. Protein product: CASSSPLQTQYF.

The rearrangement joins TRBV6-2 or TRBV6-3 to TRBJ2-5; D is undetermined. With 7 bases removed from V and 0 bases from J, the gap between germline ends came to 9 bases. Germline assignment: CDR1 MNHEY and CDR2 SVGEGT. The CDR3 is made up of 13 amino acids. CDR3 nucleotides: TGTGCCAGCAAGGGTACGAACCAAGAGACCCAGTACTTC. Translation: CASKGTNQETQYF.

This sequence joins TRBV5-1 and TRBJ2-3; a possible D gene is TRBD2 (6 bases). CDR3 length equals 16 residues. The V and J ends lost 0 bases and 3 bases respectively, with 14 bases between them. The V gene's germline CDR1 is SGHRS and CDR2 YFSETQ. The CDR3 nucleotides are TGCGCCAGCAGCTTGGTTGTGGGGGAGGCGACAGATACGCAGTATTTT. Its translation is CASSLVVGEATDTQYF.

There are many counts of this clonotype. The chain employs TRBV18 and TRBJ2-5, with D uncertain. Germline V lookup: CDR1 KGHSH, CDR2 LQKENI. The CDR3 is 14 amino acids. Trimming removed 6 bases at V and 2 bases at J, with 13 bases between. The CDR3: CASSLWAQQETQYF. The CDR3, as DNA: TGTGCCAGCTCCCTCTGGGCCCAACAAGAGACCCAGTACTTC.

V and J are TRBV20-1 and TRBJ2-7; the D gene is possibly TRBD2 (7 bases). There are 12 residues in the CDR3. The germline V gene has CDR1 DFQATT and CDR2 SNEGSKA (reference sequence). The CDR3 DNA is TGCGGGGGGGGCCGAGGCTCCTACGAGCAGTACTTC. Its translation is CGGGRGSYEQYF.

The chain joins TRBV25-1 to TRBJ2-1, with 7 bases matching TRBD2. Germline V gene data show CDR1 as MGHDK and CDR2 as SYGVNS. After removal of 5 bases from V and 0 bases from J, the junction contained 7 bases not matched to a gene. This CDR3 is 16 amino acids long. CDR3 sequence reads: CASSYPSGRSYNEQFF. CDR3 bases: TGTGCCAGCAGTTACCCTAGCGGCCGCTCCTACAATGAGCAGTTCTTC.

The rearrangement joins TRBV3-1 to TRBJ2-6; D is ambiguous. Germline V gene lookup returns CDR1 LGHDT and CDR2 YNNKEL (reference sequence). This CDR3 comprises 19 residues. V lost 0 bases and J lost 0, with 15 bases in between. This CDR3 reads CASSQDGVAANSGANVLTF. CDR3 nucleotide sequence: TGTGCCAGCAGCCAAGATGGGGTCGCAGCTAACTCTGGGGCCAACGTCCTGACTTTC.

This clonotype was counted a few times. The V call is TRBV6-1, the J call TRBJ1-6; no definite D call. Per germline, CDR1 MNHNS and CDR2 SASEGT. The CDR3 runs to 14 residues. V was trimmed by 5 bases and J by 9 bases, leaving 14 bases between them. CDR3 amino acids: CASSRYPRGSPLHF. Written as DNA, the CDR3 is TGTGCCAGCAGTCGGTATCCTAGAGGTTCACCCCTCCACTTT.

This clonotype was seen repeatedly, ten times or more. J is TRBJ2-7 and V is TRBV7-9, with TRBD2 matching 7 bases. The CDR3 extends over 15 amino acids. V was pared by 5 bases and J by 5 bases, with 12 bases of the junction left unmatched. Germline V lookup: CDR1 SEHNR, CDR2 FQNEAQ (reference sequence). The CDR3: CASSASLATRHEQYF. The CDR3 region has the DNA TGTGCCAGCAGCGCCTCACTAGCGACCAGACACGAGCAGTACTTC.

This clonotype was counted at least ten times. The CDR3 reads CASSIRLKRGENYEQYF. CDR3 nucleotide sequence: TGCGCCAGCAGCATCCGGTTAAAGCGGGGGGAAAACTACGAGCAGTACTTC. The gene calls are TRBV5-1 and TRBJ2-7; TRBD2 matches at 9 bases. V lost 4 bases, J lost 3 bases, and 14 bases stayed unmatched. CDR3 size: 17 residues. Germline-derived CDR1 and CDR2 are SGHRS and YFSETQ. Drawing the rest from reference TRBV5-1 and TRBJ2-7, the complete variable domain is KAGVTQTPRYLIKTRGQQVTLSCSPISGHRSVSWYQQTPGQGLQFLFEYFSETQRNKGNFPGRFSGRQFSNSRSEMNVSTLELGDSALYLCASSIRLKRGENYEQYFGPGTRLTVT.